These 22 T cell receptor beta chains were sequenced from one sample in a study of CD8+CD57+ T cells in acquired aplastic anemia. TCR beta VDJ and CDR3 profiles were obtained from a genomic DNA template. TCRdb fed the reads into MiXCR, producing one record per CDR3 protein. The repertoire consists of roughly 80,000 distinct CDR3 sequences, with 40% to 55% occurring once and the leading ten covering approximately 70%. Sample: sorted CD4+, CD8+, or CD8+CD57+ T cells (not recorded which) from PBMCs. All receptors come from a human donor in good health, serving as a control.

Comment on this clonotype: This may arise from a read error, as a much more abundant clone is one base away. Here the CDR3 reads CAWNADSYGQYF. Written as DNA, the CDR3 is TGTGCCTGGAACGCGGACAGCTACGGGCAGTACTTC. V and J are TRBV30 and TRBJ2-1, with D possibly matching TRBD1 (6 bases). The closer fit of TRBJ2-7 to the DNA end suggests the J call may be wrong. The length of the CDR3 is 12 residues. Looked up from germline, CDR1 is GTSNPN and CDR2 is SVGIG (reference sequence).

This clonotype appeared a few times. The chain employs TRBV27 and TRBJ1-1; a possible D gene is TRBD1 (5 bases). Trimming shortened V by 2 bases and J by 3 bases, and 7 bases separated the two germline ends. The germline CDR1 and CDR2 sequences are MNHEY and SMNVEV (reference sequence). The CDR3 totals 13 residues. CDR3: CASSLAGHTEAFF. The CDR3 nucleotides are TGTGCCAGCAGTTTAGCAGGGCACACTGAAGCTTTCTTT.

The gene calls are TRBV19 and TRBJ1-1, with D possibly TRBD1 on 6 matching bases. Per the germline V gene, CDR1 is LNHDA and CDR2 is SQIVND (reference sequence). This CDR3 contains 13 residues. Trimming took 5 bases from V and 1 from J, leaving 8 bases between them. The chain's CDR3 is CASSVQGNTEAFF. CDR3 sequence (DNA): TGTGCCAGTAGTGTACAGGGGAACACTGAAGCTTTCTTT.

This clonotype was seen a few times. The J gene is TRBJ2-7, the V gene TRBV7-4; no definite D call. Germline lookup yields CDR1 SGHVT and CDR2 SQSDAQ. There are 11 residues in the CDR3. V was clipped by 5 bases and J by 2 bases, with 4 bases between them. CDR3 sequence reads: CASSRPYEQYF. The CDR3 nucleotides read TGTGCCAGCAGCCGACCCTACGAGCAGTACTTC. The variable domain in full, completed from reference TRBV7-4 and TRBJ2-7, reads GAGVSQSPRYKVAKRGRDVALRCDSISGHVTLYWYRQTLGQGSEVLTYSQSDAQRDKSGRPSGRFSAERPERSVSTLKIQRTEQGDSAVYLCASSRPYEQYFGPGTRLTVT.

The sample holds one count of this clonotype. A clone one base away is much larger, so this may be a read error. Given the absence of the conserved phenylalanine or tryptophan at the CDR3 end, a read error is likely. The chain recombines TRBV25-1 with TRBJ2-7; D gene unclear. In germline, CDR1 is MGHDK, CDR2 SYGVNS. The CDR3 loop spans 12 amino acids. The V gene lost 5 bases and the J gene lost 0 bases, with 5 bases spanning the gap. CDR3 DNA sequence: TGTGCCAGCAGTTTTAGCTCCTACGAGCAGTACTCC. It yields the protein CASSFSSYEQYS.

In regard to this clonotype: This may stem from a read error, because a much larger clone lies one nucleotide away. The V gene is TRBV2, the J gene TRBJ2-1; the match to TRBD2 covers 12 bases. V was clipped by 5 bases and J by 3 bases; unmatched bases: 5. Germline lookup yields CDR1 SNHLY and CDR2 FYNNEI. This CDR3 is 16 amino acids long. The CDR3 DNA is TGTGCCAGCAGTACGACTAGCGGGAGCTTCTACAATGAGCAGTTCTTC. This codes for CASSTTSGSFYNEQFF.

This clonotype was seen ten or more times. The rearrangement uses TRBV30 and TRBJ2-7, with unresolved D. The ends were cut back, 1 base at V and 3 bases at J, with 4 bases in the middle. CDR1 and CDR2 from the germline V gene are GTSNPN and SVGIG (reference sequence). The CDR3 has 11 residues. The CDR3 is CAWSAVYEQYF. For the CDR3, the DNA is TGTGCCTGGAGTGCTGTCTACGAGCAGTACTTC.

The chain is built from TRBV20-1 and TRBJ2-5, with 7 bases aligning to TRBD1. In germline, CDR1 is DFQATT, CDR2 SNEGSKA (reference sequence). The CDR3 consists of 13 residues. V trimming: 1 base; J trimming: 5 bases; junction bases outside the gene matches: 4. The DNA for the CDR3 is TGCAGTGCTAGAGTTAGGGGGCTTGAGACCCAGTACTTC. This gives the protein CSARVRGLETQYF.

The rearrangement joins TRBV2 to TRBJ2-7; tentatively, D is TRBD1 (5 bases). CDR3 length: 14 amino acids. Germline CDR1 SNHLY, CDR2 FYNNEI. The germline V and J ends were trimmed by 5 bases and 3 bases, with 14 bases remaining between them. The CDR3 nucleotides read TGTGCCAGCAGTTTCAGGGTATTCAGCTACGAGCAGTACTTC. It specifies CASSFRVFSYEQYF.

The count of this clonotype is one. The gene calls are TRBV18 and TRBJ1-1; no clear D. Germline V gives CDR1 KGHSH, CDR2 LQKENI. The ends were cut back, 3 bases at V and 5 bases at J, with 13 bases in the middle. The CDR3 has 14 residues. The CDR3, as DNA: TGTGCCAGCTCACCGAGGCGAGGAGGGACTGAAGCTTTCTTT. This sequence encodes CASSPRRGGTEAFF.

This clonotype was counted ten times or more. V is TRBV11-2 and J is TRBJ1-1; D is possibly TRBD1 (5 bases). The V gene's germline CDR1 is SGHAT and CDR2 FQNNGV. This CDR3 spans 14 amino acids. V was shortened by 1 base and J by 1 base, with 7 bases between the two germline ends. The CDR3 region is CASSLATENTEAFF. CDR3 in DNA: TGTGCCAGCAGCTTAGCGACAGAGAACACTGAAGCTTTCTTT.

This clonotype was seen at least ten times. CDR3 residues: CASSQDWADFSYEQYF. The CDR3 DNA reads as TGCGCCAGCAGCCAAGACTGGGCAGACTTTTCCTACGAGCAGTACTTC. V is TRBV4-1 and J is TRBJ2-7; D is unclear. Germline V gene data show CDR1 as MGHRA and CDR2 as YSYEKL. CDR3 length equals 16 residues. Trimming shortened V by 0 bases and J by 1 base, and 13 bases separated the two germline ends.

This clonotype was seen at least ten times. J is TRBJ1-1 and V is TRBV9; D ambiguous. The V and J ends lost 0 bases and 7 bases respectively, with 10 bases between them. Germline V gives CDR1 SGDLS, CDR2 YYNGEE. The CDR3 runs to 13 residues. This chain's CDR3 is CASSVGRRDEAFF. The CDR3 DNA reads TGTGCCAGCAGCGTAGGGCGGAGGGATGAAGCTTTCTTT.

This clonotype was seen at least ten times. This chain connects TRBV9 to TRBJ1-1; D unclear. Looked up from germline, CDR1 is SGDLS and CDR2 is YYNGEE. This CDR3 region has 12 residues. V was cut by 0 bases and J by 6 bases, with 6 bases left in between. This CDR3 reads CASSVGQPEAFF. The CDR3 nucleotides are TGTGCCAGCAGCGTAGGTCAGCCTGAAGCTTTCTTT.

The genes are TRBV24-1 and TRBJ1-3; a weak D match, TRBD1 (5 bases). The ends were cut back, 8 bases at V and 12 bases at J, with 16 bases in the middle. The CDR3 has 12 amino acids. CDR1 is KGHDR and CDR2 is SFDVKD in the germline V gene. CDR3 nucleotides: TGTGCCACCAATCCAGGGCGTAAAGTCATATATTTT. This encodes CATNPGRKVIYF.

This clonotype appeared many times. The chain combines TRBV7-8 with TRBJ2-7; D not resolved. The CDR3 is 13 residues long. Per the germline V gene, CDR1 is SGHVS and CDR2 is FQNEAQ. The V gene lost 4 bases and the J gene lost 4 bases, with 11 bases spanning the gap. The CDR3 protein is CASSSDAGYEQYF. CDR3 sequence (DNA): TGTGCCAGCAGCTCCGACGCTGGTTACGAGCAGTACTTC.

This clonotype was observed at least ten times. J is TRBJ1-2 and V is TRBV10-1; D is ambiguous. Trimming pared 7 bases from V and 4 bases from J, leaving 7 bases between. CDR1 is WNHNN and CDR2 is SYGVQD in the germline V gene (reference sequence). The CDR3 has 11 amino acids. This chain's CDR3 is CASNGFYGYTF. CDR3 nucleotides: TGCGCCAGCAACGGGTTCTATGGCTACACCTTC.

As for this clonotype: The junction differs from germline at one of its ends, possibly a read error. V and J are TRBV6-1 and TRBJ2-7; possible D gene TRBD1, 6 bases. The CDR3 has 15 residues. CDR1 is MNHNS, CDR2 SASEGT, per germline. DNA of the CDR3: TGTACCAGCAGTGTGGTGGCAGGGGAACTAGGCGAGCAGTACTTC. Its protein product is CTSSVVAGELGEQYF.

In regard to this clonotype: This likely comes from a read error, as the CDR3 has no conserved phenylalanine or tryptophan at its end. The CDR3 here is CATSDDSGGDEQYL. Written as DNA, the CDR3 is TGTGCCACCAGTGATGATAGCGGGGGGGATGAGCAGTACCTC. J is TRBJ2-7 and V is TRBV24-1, with 11 bases that match TRBD2. Germline V gene data show CDR1 as KGHDR and CDR2 as SFDVKD. V shed 3 bases and J 7 bases; nucleotides not matched to a gene: 4. The length of the CDR3 is 14 residues.

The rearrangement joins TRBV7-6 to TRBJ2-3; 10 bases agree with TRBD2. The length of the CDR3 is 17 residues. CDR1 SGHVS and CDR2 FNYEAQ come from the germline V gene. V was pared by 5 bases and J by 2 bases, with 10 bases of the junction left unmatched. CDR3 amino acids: CASSPTASGSHTDTQYF. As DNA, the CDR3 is TGTGCCAGCAGCCCCACGGCTAGCGGGAGCCACACAGATACGCAGTATTTT.

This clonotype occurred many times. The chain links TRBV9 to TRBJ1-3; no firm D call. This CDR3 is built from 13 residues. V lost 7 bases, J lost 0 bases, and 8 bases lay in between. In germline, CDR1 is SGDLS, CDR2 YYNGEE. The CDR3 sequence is CASGMGSGNTIYF. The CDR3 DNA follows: TGTGCCAGCGGCATGGGCTCTGGAAACACCATATATTTT.

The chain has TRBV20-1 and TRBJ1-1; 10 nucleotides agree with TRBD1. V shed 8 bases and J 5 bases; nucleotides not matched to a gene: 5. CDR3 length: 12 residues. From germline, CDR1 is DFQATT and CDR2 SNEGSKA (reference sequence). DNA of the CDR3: TGCAGTTCCGGGACAGGGGCAACTGAAGCTTTCTTT. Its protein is CSSGTGATEAFF.